The present T cell receptor beta chain was sequenced within a study of shared clonotypes between healthy human individuals. As for the study in general: Three plates each covered CD4 naive and memory; CD8 naive two, CD8 memory one.

Libraries were prepared by immunoSEQ multiplex PCR; TCRdb keeps only in-frame clonotypes and omits some of them. The table shows around 2.1 million clones, with 95% occurring only once. In germline, CDR1 is SGHTA, CDR2 FQGNSA. This CDR3 region has 15 residues. Losses at the gene ends were 1 base for V and 1 base for J; bases not matched to a gene: 3. This sequence originates from a man younger than 30 in good health. Sample: naive CD4+ T cells sorted from blood. Regarding subset: CD45RA+ positively selected. This chain joins TRBV7-2 and TRBJ1-1; 7 bases match TRBD1. CDR3 coding DNA: TGTGCCAGCAGCTTAGAGGGGGCTCAGAACACTGAAGCTTTCTTT. It translates to CASSLEGAQNTEAFF.